This T cell receptor (beta chain) was profiled in a study of T-cell reconstitution after alpha-beta-depleted transplantation in children. The germline gives CDR1 SGHTA, CDR2 FQGNSA. With V trimmed by 6 bases and J by 4 bases, 12 bases remained unmatched. The CDR3 extends over 17 amino acids. Preparation of the TCRbeta library was carried out with unique molecular identifiers. TCRdb reprocessed the PCR reads via MiXCR and lists one record per CDR3 protein. The sample has 500,000 to 600,000 distinct CDR3 sequences, roughly a quarter seen once; the top ten hold about 35%. The J gene is TRBJ2-7, the V gene TRBV7-2; TRBD2 matches 13 bases. The source is a boy under three years old with Wiskott-Aldrich syndrome, due to receive a stem cell transplant. The sample in question was PBMCs, obtained before TCRalphabeta/CD19-depleted stem cell transplant. The CDR3 DNA reads TGTGCCAGCAGTCAGACTAGCGGGGGGTCTTGGTCGTACGAGCAGTACTTC. Translating gives CASSQTSGGSWSYEQYF.